These 5 T cell receptor beta chains were all obtained from the same sample, sequenced in a study of regulatory T cells in long-lasting Graves disease. In building TCR beta libraries, iRepertoire HTBI primers were used together with Arm-PCR of CDR3 regions. MiXCR, applied by TCRdb to the multiplex PCR reads, yields one record per CDR3 protein. The sample lists roughly 320,000 distinct CDR3 sequences, 16% occurring once. The sample's time point: newly diagnosed GD, antithyroid drugs for less than 3 months. From RNA extracted from PBMCs, the TCR library was made. A further study also used this sample, focusing on T cells in Graves' hyperthyroidism and ophthalmopathy.

Sequencing used peripheral blood mononuclear cells (PBMCs), obtained at new diagnosis, from a patient treated with antithyroid drugs. These receptors were taken from a man aged 40-50 years with Graves disease.

In its sample, this clonotype was seen many times. The rearrangement links TRBV12-3 or TRBV12-4 to TRBJ2-5; D might be TRBD2 (5 bases). CDR3 length: 14 residues. Trimming shortened V by 7 bases and J by 1 base, and 13 bases separated the two germline ends. The CDR3 DNA sequence: TGTGCCAGCACCCTTCGAGAGGGCCAAGAGACCCAGTACTTC. Translating it yields CASTLREGQETQYF.

This clonotype was seen ten or more times. J is TRBJ2-5 and V is TRBV24-1; 13 nucleotides line up with TRBD2. The V segment lost 2 bases and the J segment 5 bases; nucleotides outside the gene matches: 4. This CDR3 is 16 amino acids long. Germline V lookup: CDR1 KGHDR, CDR2 SFDVKD. The CDR3 loop is CATSDSGTSGVETQYF. The CDR3 nucleotides read TGTGCCACCAGTGATTCCGGGACTAGCGGGGTCGAGACCCAGTACTTC.

This clonotype was counted many times. The chain carries TRBV6-2 or TRBV6-3 and TRBJ2-6; 7 nucleotides line up with TRBD1. This CDR3 has 15 amino acids. V was pared by 10 bases and J by 0 bases, with 6 bases of the junction left unmatched. Germline CDR1 and CDR2: MNHEY and SVGEGT. The CDR3 nucleotides are TGTGCCACCGGGGACAGTCACTCTGGGGCCAACGTCCTGACTTTC. Translation gives CATGDSHSGANVLTF.

This clonotype was counted many times. This chain uses TRBV29-1 with TRBJ2-5; TRBD2 matches at 8 bases. Germline V gene data show CDR1 as SQVTM and CDR2 as ANQGSEA. V dropped 0 bases and J dropped 5; count of bases not matched to a gene: 5. The CDR3 consists of 14 residues. The CDR3 nucleotides read TGCAGCGTTGAAGATGGCCGGGGGGGGGAGACCCAGTACTTC. Translated: CSVEDGRGGETQYF.

In this sample, this clonotype turned up many times. The V and J genes are TRBV28 and TRBJ1-5; no reliable D call. Trimming removed 5 bases at V and 3 bases at J, with 5 bases between. Germline CDR1 is MDHEN and CDR2 is SYDVKM. CDR3 length: 12 residues. In DNA form, the CDR3 reads TGTGCCAGCAGTCCCTACAATCAGCCCCAGCATTTT. The encoded protein is CASSPYNQPQHF.